Sequencing of this T cell receptor (beta chain) was carried out in a study of blood T cell repertoires in COVID-19. Study overall: Researchers got acute and convalescent COVID-19 samples from the United States, Italy and Spain. Nucleic acid was either cDNA or gDNA, and it came from T cells, B-cell-depleted T cells, or PBMCs.

Assay: immunoSEQ multiplex PCR; the TCRdb copy retains only in-frame clones and omits some. In the table there are 300,000 to 350,000 clones, 90% of which are singletons. The CDR3 runs 14 residues. J was trimmed by 7 bases and V by 4 bases; bases with no gene match: 9. Germline values: CDR1 SGHAT, CDR2 FQNNGV. This clone was seen more than once but under ten times. This chain uses TRBV11-2 with TRBJ2-7; TRBD1 matches at 8 bases. The sequenced sample consisted of peripheral blood. The TCR originated in a woman in her thirties or forties with COVID-19, enrolled during active disease. The CDR3 loop is CASSSRTGTGEQYF. For the CDR3, the DNA is TGTGCCAGCAGCTCTCGGACAGGGACGGGGGAGCAGTACTTC.